The clone carrying this TCR beta chain was observed at least ten times. Its target is not known. In TCRdb, the reads were re-called with MiXCR into one record per CDR3 protein. The sample contains more than 50,000 distinct CDR3 sequences, approximately 22% of which appear only once. Germline V gene sequence: CDR1 MDHEN, CDR2 SYDVKM. V lost 1 base and J lost 7, with 17 bases in between. The length of the CDR3 is 16 residues. The data were obtained in a study of lung T cells in sarcoidosis with Löfgren's syndrome. Notes on the study in general: Shared TRAV12-1 and TRBV2 CDR3 motifs were reported across several patients.

The chain uses TRBV28 and TRBJ1-5; TRBD1 might be the D (6 bases). Sequencing was done on a sample of CD4+ T cells from PBMCs. The receptor's source is a human donor with sarcoidosis (Löfgren's syndrome or another form), or a control subject (not recorded which). The CDR3 is CASSLSGTRVRQPQHF. Here the CDR3 DNA reads TGTGCCAGCAGTTTATCGGGGACAAGGGTCAGGCAGCCCCAGCATTTT.